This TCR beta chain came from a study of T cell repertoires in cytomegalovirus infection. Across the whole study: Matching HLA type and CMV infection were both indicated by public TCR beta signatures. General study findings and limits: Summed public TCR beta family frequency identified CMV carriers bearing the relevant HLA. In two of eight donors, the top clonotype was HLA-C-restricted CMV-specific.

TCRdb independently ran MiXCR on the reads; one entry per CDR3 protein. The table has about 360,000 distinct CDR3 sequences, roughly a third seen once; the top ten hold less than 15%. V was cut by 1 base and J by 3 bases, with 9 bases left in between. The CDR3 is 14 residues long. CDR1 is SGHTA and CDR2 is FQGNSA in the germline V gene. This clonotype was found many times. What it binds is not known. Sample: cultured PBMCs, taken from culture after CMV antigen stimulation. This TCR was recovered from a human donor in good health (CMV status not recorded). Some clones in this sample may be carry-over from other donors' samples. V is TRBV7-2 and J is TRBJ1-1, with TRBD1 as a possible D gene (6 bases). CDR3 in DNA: TGTGCCAGCAGCTTAGTCTCAGGGGACACTGAAGCTTTCTTT. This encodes CASSLVSGDTEAFF.